The entry below describes one TCR beta chain. Its antigen is still unknown. No base qualities exist here, and no much larger clone lies one base off it. Library creation used the immunoSEQ multiplex PCR assay. For the multiplex PCR, a mixture combining 60 forward primers for TCR Vbeta segments and 13 reverse primers for TCR Jbeta segments was used. Amplification of the CDR3 region of rearranged TCR beta genes was performed with a multiplex PCR assay on genomic DNA. On the Illumina HiSeq System, the amplified TCR beta libraries were sequenced as 87-base-pair reads. The source study handled its data this way. In a later analysis, tens of millions of unique TCR beta chains were counted across the approximately 670 repertoires, and around 11 million of these chains were shared by at least two donors. Raw reads were error-corrected and collapsed into unique sequences by a nearest-neighbor algorithm in which closely related sequences were merged to remove PCR and sequencing errors. V, D and J gene segments were assigned by aligning CDR3 sequences to IMGT reference sequences. For a sequence to be retained, a match of at least six nucleotides was required to both a V gene segment and a J gene segment. A rearrangement counted as productive if the CDR3 had no stop codons and remained in frame with V and J, and every other rearrangement counted as non-productive. CDR3 was defined by IMGT convention, running from the second conserved V-encoded cysteine to the conserved J-encoded phenylalanine. The earlier analysis of about 530 of the donors excluded any sequence lacking an unambiguous match to a single V gene segment. In an earlier analysis of about 590 of the donors, a V segment was called functional when productive rearrangements were above 56.7%, and segregating when the standard deviation between donors exceeded 5%. A statistical classification framework was developed to diagnose cytomegalovirus status using the catalog of TCR beta chain sequences. In a later analysis, V and J genes were assigned by comparing TCR nucleotide sequences against IMGT/GENE-DB human TR gene sequences. Using the TCRdist pipeline, a later analysis assigned CDR3 sequences along with most-parsimonious VDJ recombination scenarios. In a later analysis, each TCR beta chain was defined by its CDR3 amino acid sequence together with its V-gene family, and reads without a unique V-gene family were excluded. As a way to deal with suspected cross-contamination and a sequencing artifact, a later analysis dropped more than 500 nucleotide sequences that were highly shared and had low generation probability. In a later analysis, a clonal expansion index for each public chain was calculated from normalized within-repertoire ranks of inferred template counts. In a later analysis, generation probabilities were computed with a VDJ recombination model fitted to out-of-frame rearrangements, and the resulting probabilities were checked against IGoR. In a later analysis, TCR-TCR, TCR-HLA and TCR-CMV co-occurrence was scored with hypergeometric tests, and a repertoire-size bias correction was applied to TCR pairs. In a later analysis, false discovery rates were estimated by permuting HLA or CMV assignments 20 times. In a later analysis, co-occurring TCRs were grouped using DBSCAN, and TCRdist sequence similarity was added for clustering within HLA-allele-positive subsets. Co-occurrence clustering excluded repertoires with fewer than 30,000 or more than 120,000 public chains, plus five with anomalous nucleotide sharing. The immuneACCESS repertoire file appears here via TCRdb, limited to in-frame rearrangements. These files lack a portion of the clones; in checked studies, under half of the deficit traces to unresolved V genes, and the cause of the others is not known. The D gene and trimming were derived from the DNA, and the V and J assignments and clone size from that table. The sample yields some 100,000 clones; roughly 85% were counted once. Clones ranked in the top ten supply less than 5% of the sample.

These data are taken from a study of cytomegalovirus exposure and HLA in healthy donors (dated by TCRdb to the late 2010s). Regarding the study in general: An earlier analysis of approximately 640 of the donors reported 250 to 350 Gb of sequence data and about 100 million unique TCR beta sequences from approximately 180 million T cells. An early release covering roughly 600 HLA-typed donors comprised about 320 gigabases of sequencing data and roughly 86 million unique TCR sequences. Of the 350 to 450 genotyped donors, roughly 80% were placed in the genetic ancestry cluster associated with self-reported Caucasian donors. The study aimed to test whether cataloging public T cell receptors could reveal signatures of past pathogen exposure. The study used immunosequencing to profile the T cell repertoires of 600 to 850 subjects and linked those repertoires to cytomegalovirus serostatus. Besides the first cohort of under 700 subjects, a separate validation cohort made up of 120 different subjects was used. The study combined high-throughput TCR immunosequencing, statistical association of individual TCRs with disease status, and machine learning to predict cytomegalovirus infection status. In a later analysis, previously published TCR beta repertoires from about 670 donors were re-analyzed and high-resolution HLA genotyping was added so that TCR occurrence patterns could be studied. Rather than using new phenotypic data, the later analysis identified candidate immune exposures from TCR beta sequences and from how often those sequences occurred across donors. An earlier analysis of fewer than 750 of the donors used high-throughput TCR beta sequencing to judge whether each TCR beta V gene segment behaved as functional or pseudogenic. Alongside the repertoire data, information on donor age, sex, ethnicity and CMV serostatus was compiled. In a later genetic analysis, genome-wide SNP genotypes for 398 of the 666 donors were used, and that subset was treated as a discovery cohort. All discovery cohort repertoires had been generated using a single sequencing platform. HLA typing included class I and class II loci at four-digit resolution. The number of typed donors differed by locus: about 629-640 for A, B, C, DRB1 and DQB1; some 500 for DQA1; approximately 610 for DPA1; and around 450 for DPB1. Because of strong linkage in the cohort, 5 or 6 DR-DQ haplotypes were treated as single units for association and clustering. Among roughly 400 genotyped donors of the cohort, an average of around 250,000 unique TCR beta nucleotide sequences was sequenced per donor, of which about 18% were non-productive.

Overall results and qualifications from the work: The sequencing pipeline was judged likely to have produced a cluster of highly shared sequence variants as a technical artifact. Sequencing depth was assumed to be roughly uniform across donors in the presence/absence analyses, though that assumption may not hold. The authors suggested that the approach could potentially be extended to other disease states and immunological phenotypes. When HLA alleles, especially DR and DQ, strongly co-occurred, TCR associations were difficult to assign to individual alleles. In this cohort, only TCR beta chains were sequenced, and detectable features were limited by the absence of alpha or paired-chain data. CMV serostatus was the only immune exposure information available for the cohort. The earlier analysis of 450 to 700 of the donors excluded some 15 rarely observed V segments, including chromosome 9 orphons, because counts were too low. In the study, about 150 TCR beta chains were listed as associated with cytomegalovirus. In a later genetic analysis, a missense DCLRE1C variant was associated with V-gene and J-gene trimming of TCR beta chains, and the association was replicated in an independent cohort. In vitro tests confirmed that a few of the cytomegalovirus-associated TCR beta chains recognize cytomegalovirus antigens. According to a later analysis, most CMV-associated TCR beta chains appeared to be HLA-restricted, and the HLA associations seemed to be driven largely by CMV exposure. In a later analysis, the rate of TCR association differed among HLA loci, with DRB1 alleles having the most associated TCRs and HLA-C alleles having the fewest. Because the 87-base-pair reads could not distinguish some IMGT-functional V segments, including TRBV6-2 and TRBV6-3, those segments were excluded. In a later genetic analysis, fewer N-insertions in productive TCRs were reported among donors in an Asian-associated ancestry cluster than the 666-donor mean. A further reported finding was that TCR beta sequences accurately predicted the HLA-A and HLA-B alleles for most subjects in the first cohort. Correlated functional status among segregating V segments might be attributable to linkage disequilibrium, but an unknown experimental factor could not be ruled out. HLA typing was unavailable for some donors at each locus, so association tests used only the typed subset. Most TCR sequences were observed very rarely across donors, whereas some public TCRs were present in many individuals. An earlier analysis of approximately 530 of the donors showed that most TCR beta V segments appeared in productive rearrangements either about 87% or about 30% of the time, which broadly matched IMGT annotations. In a later analysis, HLA-associated TCR beta chains were found to be more clonally expanded and to have lower generation probabilities than equally common non-associated chains. At a false discovery rate of 0.05, a later analysis linked about 17,000 TCR beta sequences to specific HLA alleles. The classifier was reported to diagnose cytomegalovirus status with high specificity and sensitivity in both the original and validation cohorts. A later analysis reported that several top co-occurrence clusters appeared linked to parvovirus B19, influenza, CMV and Epstein-Barr virus.

The cohort was made up of roughly 670 healthy bone marrow donors. At the time of sampling, all cohort members were nominally healthy, though unrecorded immune exposures were likely present. The donor was CMV seronegative and was included in the group of about 400 seronegative cohort members. Each donor provided a peripheral blood sample, and peripheral blood mononuclear cells were used for TCR beta sequencing. Genomic DNA was extracted from the blood cell samples with the Qiagen DNeasy Blood Extraction Kit. The junction shows trimming of 3 bases on V and 5 bases on J, plus 9 bases between the germline ends. The germline V gene gives CDR1 as SGDLS and CDR2 as YYNGEE. Measured from the cysteine to the phenylalanine, the CDR3 is 13 residues long. The only DNA kept is the CDR3, 39 bases in frame from the first base.

Recombination joined TRBV9 with TRBJ2-1; a tentative D call is TRBD2 (5 bases match). The material sequenced was PBMCs. The clonotype comes from a man aged 25-45 years in good health and CMV-seronegative. The DNA sequence is given as TGTGCCAGCAGCGGCCCGAGGGACAATGAGCAGTTCTTC. Its translation reads: CASSGPRDNEQFF.